This is a list of T cell receptor beta chains from one sample in a study of glioma-infiltrating T cells after dendritic cell vaccination. Here immunoSEQ multiplex PCR was the method, and the copy in TCRdb shows in-frame clones only, minus some. The sample holds more than 95,000 clones; 65% to 85% are singletons and the top ten take 5.4%. The specimen was blood, collected after dendritic cell vaccination. All receptors come from a human donor with glioblastoma. The CDR3 runs from the conserved cysteine through the conserved F or W. D genes are given only for firm matches.

j_call cdr3_length d_call v_call cdr3_nt cdr3_aa
TRBJ1-1 14 NA TRBV7-9 TGTGCCAGCAGCCACCTGGGACAGAACACTGAAGCTTTCTTT CASSHLGQNTEAFF
TRBJ2-2 12 NA TRBV6-5 TGTGCCAGCAGTTCCTACACCGGGGAGCTGTTTTTT CASSSYTGELFF
TRBJ2-7 15 TRBD2 TRBV6-6 TGTGCCAGCAGTTATGGAACTAGCGGTACCTACGAGCAGTACTTC CASSYGTSGTYEQYF
TRBJ1-5 15 NA TRBV10-2 TGCGCCAGCAGTGAGTCCTCTATCGGGAGTCAGCCCCAGCATTTT CASSESSIGSQPQHF
TRBJ2-3 16 TRBD2 TRBV2 TGTGCCAGCAGTGAAGGAGCGGGAGCGGTCACAGATACGCAGTATTTT CASSEGAGAVTDTQYF
TRBJ1-3 15 TRBD1 TRBV11-2 TGTGCCAGCAGCCGGGGACAGGAACGTGGAAACACCATATATTTT CASSRGQERGNTIYF
TRBJ2-1 14 TRBD2 TRBV5-1 TGCGCCAGCAGTTGGGGGACTAGTAGGAATGAGCAGTTCTTC CASSWGTSRNEQFF
TRBJ2-2 12 NA TRBV19 TGTGCCAGTAGTCCCCAAAACGGGGAGCTGTTTTTT CASSPQNGELFF
TRBJ1-3 15 TRBD1 TRBV2 TGTGCCAGTACAGACAGGGGGCTCTCTGGAAACACCATATATTTT CASTDRGLSGNTIYF
TRBJ2-5 16 NA TRBV28 TGTGCCAGCAGTTTATCTCCGGGAACCAACCAAGAGACCCAGTACTTC CASSLSPGTNQETQYF
TRBJ2-5 16 TRBD2 TRBV7-6 TGTGCCAGCAGCCCGAGGACTAGCGGGTTCCGGGAGACCCAGTACTTC CASSPRTSGFRETQYF
TRBJ2-1 15 TRBD1 TRBV5-4 TGTGCCAGCAGCGCTACAGGGGTAGGGTACAATGAGCAGTTCTTC CASSATGVGYNEQFF
TRBJ2-2 16 TRBD1 TRBV10-3 TGTGCCATCAGTGATGGTGACAGGGTGGGTTTCGGGGAGCTGTTTTTT CAISDGDRVGFGELFF
TRBJ2-3 17 TRBD2 TRBV4-2 TGTGCCAGCAGCCAAGGCGCACTAGCGGGAGGAGAAGGTACGCAGTATTTT CASSQGALAGGEGTQYF
TRBJ1-1 14 NA TRBV10-1 TGCGCCCCCAAGCGGGGTTGGGCGAACACTGAAGCTTTCTTT CAPKRGWANTEAFF
TRBJ1-2 13 TRBD1 TRBV10-3 TGTGCCATCAGTGAGGGGACAGGGAAGGGCTACACCTTC CAISEGTGKGYTF